These 17 T cell receptor beta chains were all obtained from the same sample, sequenced in a study of T cells in localized non-small cell lung cancer. Sequencing used immunoSEQ multiplex PCR; TCRdb keeps in-frame clones, though not all of them. The table has about 3,400 clones, roughly 29% seen once. Here the sequenced sample was lung tumor tissue, taken before any cancer treatment. Receptors were obtained from an older female donor with stage I lung adenocarcinoma.

The J gene is TRBJ2-5, the V gene TRBV15; tentative D call: TRBD2 (6 bases). V was shortened by 0 bases and J by 7 bases, with 12 bases between the two germline ends. CDR1 and CDR2 from the germline V gene are LNHNV and YYDKDF (reference sequence). The CDR3 loop spans 14 amino acids. CDR3 amino acids: CATSRDVMGGTQYF. For the CDR3, the DNA is TGTGCCACCAGCAGAGACGTAATGGGGGGGACCCAGTACTTC.

The sample holds a few counts of this clone. The gene calls are TRBV11-3 and TRBJ1-5; the D is unclear. With 3 bases removed from V and 6 bases from J, the gap between germline ends came to 18 bases. Germline values: CDR1 SGHNT, CDR2 YENEEA. The CDR3 extends over 16 amino acids. CDR3: CASSLAGSGVGQPQHF. Here the CDR3 DNA reads TGTGCCAGCAGCTTGGCGGGGAGCGGAGTGGGTCAGCCCCAGCATTTT.

V and J are TRBV11-3 and TRBJ2-7; 10 bases are a match to TRBD1. The CDR3 is made up of 15 amino acids. CDR1 and CDR2 from the germline V gene are SGHNT and YENEEA. J gave up 6 bases and V 3 bases, and 8 bases lay outside the gene matches. The DNA of the CDR3 is TGTGCCAGCAGCTTCACCGGGACAGGGGTCGCCGAGCAGTACTTC. It is translated as CASSFTGTGVAEQYF.

The chain couples TRBV6-1 to TRBJ2-7; the D gene is possibly TRBD1 (6 bases). This CDR3 is built from 16 residues. CDR1 is MNHNS, CDR2 SASEGT, per germline. Trimming cost V 0 bases and J 0 bases, with 12 bases left between them. This CDR3 is CASSEAPTGSSYEQYF. CDR3 in DNA: TGTGCCAGCAGTGAAGCCCCGACAGGCTCCTCCTACGAGCAGTACTTC.

This clone has more than one count but fewer than ten. This chain joins TRBV6-8 and TRBJ2-3, with 7 bases fitting TRBD2. V shed 6 bases and J 3 bases; nucleotides not matched to a gene: 6. The CDR3 totals 14 residues. Germline V gives CDR1 MNHGY, CDR2 SAAAGT. The CDR3, as DNA: TGTGCCAGCAGCCGCGGGGGATCGACAGATACGCAGTATTTT. It translates to CASSRGGSTDTQYF.

This clone was detected a few times. The chain joins TRBV6-8 to TRBJ2-6; 10 bases are shared with TRBD1. With 4 bases clipped from V and 3 bases from J, the junction kept 6 bases outside the gene matches. Germline CDR1 MNHGY, CDR2 SAAAGT. This CDR3 is built from 17 residues. The CDR3: CASSSPTGGFGANVLTF. CDR3 DNA sequence: TGTGCCAGCAGTTCCCCGACAGGGGGCTTTGGGGCCAACGTCCTGACTTTC.

This clone was detected only a few times. The rearrangement uses TRBV18 and TRBJ2-3; tentative D call: TRBD2 (6 bases). CDR1 is KGHSH, CDR2 LQKENI, per germline. The CDR3 runs to 14 residues. V lost 6 bases and J 2 bases, leaving 12 bases between the germline ends. The CDR3 loop reads CASSLGGNTDTQYF. The CDR3 DNA sequence: TGTGCCAGCTCCCTGGGGGGTAACACAGATACGCAGTATTTT.

This clone was observed a handful of times. The rearrangement joins TRBV8-2 to TRBJ2-1. TRBV8-2 is deemed a pseudogene. The CDR3 contains 16 residues. The CDR3: CASSPDQTSSYNEQFF. The CDR3 nucleotides are TGTGCCAGCAGTCCCGACCAAACCAGCTCCTACAATGAGCAGTTCTTC.

This clone was picked up a small number of times. The V call is TRBV19, the J call TRBJ1-6, with unresolved D. Per germline, CDR1 LNHDA and CDR2 SQIVND (reference sequence). The CDR3 is made up of 14 amino acids. With 7 bases removed from V and 7 bases from J, the gap between germline ends came to 14 bases. The CDR3 DNA reads as TGTGCCAGTAACGAGCGGCTGGGAAATTCACCCCTCCACTTT. Its translation is CASNERLGNSPLHF.

The gene calls are TRBV9 and TRBJ1-6, with D uncertain. The V end was cut by 2 bases, the J end by 5 bases, with 8 bases between. This CDR3 has 14 residues. Germline CDR1 SGDLS, CDR2 YYNGEE. This CDR3 reads CASSVTADNSPLHF. The CDR3 coding sequence is TGTGCCAGCAGCGTTACGGCCGATAATTCACCCCTCCACTTT.

By share, this clone counts as medium-sized. The rearrangement joins TRBV11-3 to TRBJ1-1; D is undetermined. Germline assignment: CDR1 SGHNT and CDR2 YENEEA. CDR3 length: 16 amino acids. Trimming took 1 base from V and 0 from J, leaving 12 bases between them. The CDR3, as DNA: TGTGCCAGCAGCTTAGGGGGTCCCTCTATGAACACTGAAGCTTTCTTT. Protein: CASSLGGPSMNTEAFF.

This chain connects TRBV5-1 to TRBJ1-3; 7 bases line up with TRBD1. In germline, CDR1 is SGHRS, CDR2 YFSETQ. The V gene end was trimmed by 4 bases and the J gene end by 3 bases; junction bases not matched to a gene: 4. The CDR3 is 14 residues long. The CDR3, as DNA: TGCGCCAGCAGCCCTGGACAGGTTGGAAACACCATATATTTT. Protein: CASSPGQVGNTIYF. The full variable domain, its missing parts supplied by reference TRBV5-1 and TRBJ1-3, is KAGVTQTPRYLIKTRGQQVTLSCSPISGHRSVSWYQQTPGQGLQFLFEYFSETQRNKGNFPGRFSGRQFSNSRSEMNVSTLELGDSALYLCASSPGQVGNTIYFGEGSWLTVV.

The genes are TRBV4-1 and TRBJ1-1, with D possibly matching TRBD1 (6 bases). CDR3 size: 13 residues. Germline CDR1 MGHRA, CDR2 YSYEKL. The ends were cut back, 4 bases at V and 5 bases at J, with 11 bases in the middle. The CDR3 coding sequence is TGCGCCAGCAGCCGGGAAACAGGGACTGAAGCTTTCTTT. This translates into CASSRETGTEAFF.

This clone came up a few times. The chain combines TRBV6-8 with TRBJ2-2; the D is unclear. The germline gives CDR1 MNHGY, CDR2 SAAAGT. The CDR3 runs to 12 residues. Trimming removed 6 bases at V and 7 bases at J, with 9 bases between. CDR3 loop: CASRGWSGELFF. CDR3 DNA sequence: TGTGCCAGCAGGGGGTGGAGCGGGGAGCTGTTTTTT.

This clone occurred a few times. The chain employs TRBV19 and TRBJ1-1, with D perhaps matching TRBD1 (5 bases). Between the trimmed V and J ends, which lost 5 bases and 1 base, there was a span of 11 bases. The CDR3 runs to 14 residues. Germline V gene sequence: CDR1 LNHDA, CDR2 SQIVND (reference sequence). Here the CDR3 DNA reads TGTGCCAGTAGTCCTTCCGACAGGAACACTGAAGCTTTCTTT. As protein: CASSPSDRNTEAFF.

V is TRBV5-1 and J is TRBJ2-7; no definite D call. The CDR3 spans 18 residues. Trimming left V 1 base short and J 6 bases short, with 26 bases between. Germline V gene sequence: CDR1 SGHRS, CDR2 YFSETQ. The CDR3 region has the DNA TGCGCCAGCAGCTTGTGGATTACTGGGGTCCCCTACCTTGGCGAGCAGTACTTC. It is translated as CASSLWITGVPYLGEQYF.

J is TRBJ2-2 and V is TRBV18, with D unclear. CDR3 length equals 15 residues. Trimming took off 6 bases at V and 0 bases at J, with 11 bases between the two ends. The germline gives CDR1 KGHSH, CDR2 LQKENI. Here the CDR3 reads CASSQQSTNTGELFF. The CDR3 DNA is TGTGCCAGCTCCCAACAGTCTACGAACACCGGGGAGCTGTTTTTT. The full variable domain, its missing parts supplied by reference TRBV18 and TRBJ2-2, is NAGVMQNPRHLVRRRGQEARLRCSPMKGHSHVYWYRQLPEEGLKFMVYLQKENIIDESGMPKERFSAEFPKEGPSILRIQQVVRGDSAAYFCASSQQSTNTGELFFGEGSRLTVL.